This T cell receptor beta chain was observed in a study of blood T cell repertoires in COVID-19. Across the study: Italy, Spain and the United States were the sources of the convalescent and acute COVID-19 samples. From T cells, B-cell-depleted T cells, or PBMCs came the material, which was cDNA or gDNA.

Under the authors' procedure: Estimation of nucleated cell counts relied on the amplification of reference gene primers. Only in-frame clones appear in the TCRdb table, and some are missing; sequencing was by immunoSEQ multiplex PCR. That table is the source of V, J and clone size, and D and trimming were worked out from the DNA. Among fewer than 350,000 clones, 90% were seen once, and the ten largest hold about 6.8%. From germline, CDR1 is MNHEY and CDR2 SVGAGI. The CDR3 is 15 residues long. J was trimmed by 5 bases and V by 4 bases; bases with no gene match: 10. The source is a woman aged 25 to 45 with COVID-19, enrolled during active disease. The material sequenced was peripheral blood. V usage is TRBV6-5 and J usage is TRBJ1-2; 7 bases match TRBD1. CDR3 in amino acids: CASSSRTGFWYGYTF. Here the CDR3 DNA reads TGTGCCAGCAGTTCCCGGACAGGATTCTGGTATGGCTACACCTTC.